The 9 T cell receptor beta chains reported below all come from one sample, sequenced in a study of vaccination effects on CD4 cells after COVID-19. Clones were read by immunoSEQ multiplex PCR, and TCRdb kept only the in-frame ones, dropping some. The profile shows 70,000 or so clones, roughly two thirds of them singletons. Their recognized antigens are unknown. Sequencing followed a ViraFEST assay step that expanded antigen-specific CD4+ T cells with viral peptide pools. Subsequent to a culture period of about nine days, CD4+ T cells were isolated. This individual tested PCR-positive for SARS-CoV-2 infection between March and December 2020. Sequencing was performed on CD4+ T cells from PBMCs cultured with HIV peptides, taken before COVID-19 vaccination. Indicated subset: HIV-1 Nef peptide pool negative control/reference culture. The receptors shown here come from a human donor who had a prior SARS-CoV-2 infection.

The V and J genes are TRBV4-2 and TRBJ2-7, with D hard to call. The CDR3 is made up of 14 amino acids. From germline, CDR1 is LGHNA and CDR2 YNFKEQ. V lost 0 bases to trimming and J lost 7 bases, with 13 bases between them. CDR3 loop: CASSQDPAETEQYF. DNA of the CDR3: TGTGCCAGCAGCCAAGATCCGGCAGAAACTGAGCAGTACTTC.

The chain couples TRBV14 to TRBJ1-1, with D maybe TRBD1 (5 bases). The germline CDR1 and CDR2 sequences are SGHDN and FVKESK. The CDR3 runs to 17 residues. V was cut by 1 base and J by 0 bases, with 15 bases left in between. The CDR3 loop reads CASSQARARALNTEAFF. Written as DNA, the CDR3 is TGTGCCAGCAGCCAAGCCAGGGCGAGGGCGTTGAACACTGAAGCTTTCTTT.

The chain has TRBV7-3 and TRBJ2-5; D remains unclear. The germline gives CDR1 SGHTA, CDR2 FQGTGA. The CDR3 sequence is 13 residues long. V was pared by 5 bases and J by 4 bases, with 11 bases between. CDR3 nucleotides: TGTGCCAGCAGCCGAACCGGTCGAGAGACCCAGTACTTC. Translation gives CASSRTGRETQYF.

The chain has TRBV19 and TRBJ1-5; TRBD1 is a possible D gene (6 bases). The CDR3 contains 14 residues. Germline CDR1 and CDR2: LNHDA and SQIVND (reference sequence). The V and J ends lost 6 bases and 0 bases respectively, with 9 bases between them. Here the CDR3 DNA reads TGTGCCAGTAGCACAGGGTCTAGCAATCAGCCCCAGCATTTT. This encodes CASSTGSSNQPQHF.

CDR3 amino acids: CASSSPDRSNEKLFF. In DNA, the CDR3 is TGTGCCAGCAGTAGCCCGGACAGGTCTAATGAAAAACTGTTTTTT. The chain combines TRBV28 with TRBJ1-4; 7 nucleotides line up with TRBD1. Germline V gives CDR1 MDHEN, CDR2 SYDVKM. The CDR3 has 15 residues. The junction had 6 bases not matched to a gene; V was cut back by 5 bases and J by 3 bases.

The rearrangement uses TRBV3-1 (or the pseudogene TRBV3-2) and TRBJ2-5; TRBD1 is a possible D gene (7 bases). The CDR3 has 13 residues. CDR1 and CDR2 (germline): LGHDT, YNNKEL (reference sequence). V was clipped by 4 bases and J by 2 bases, with 8 bases between them. The CDR3 is CASSPGGQETQYF. CDR3 nucleotide sequence: TGTGCCAGCAGCCCAGGGGGGCAAGAGACCCAGTACTTC.

The CDR3: CASSFSVDGTVYTF. CDR3 in DNA: TGTGCCAGCAGTTTCTCGGTCGATGGGACGGTCTACACCTTC. The rearrangement uses TRBV6-6 and TRBJ1-2, with D perhaps matching TRBD1 (5 bases). Germline V gene data show CDR1 as MNHNY and CDR2 as SVGAGI (reference sequence). The CDR3 is made up of 14 amino acids. The V gene lost 4 bases and the J gene lost 10 bases, with 19 bases spanning the gap.

This sequence joins TRBV11-1 and TRBJ2-7; D is ambiguous. Trimming left V 1 base short and J 3 bases short, with 7 bases between. The germline CDR1 and CDR2 sequences are SGHAT and FQDESV (reference sequence). The length of the CDR3 is 13 residues. The CDR3 is CASSLGWGYEQYF. The CDR3 DNA is TGTGCCAGCAGCTTAGGGTGGGGCTACGAGCAGTACTTC.

J is TRBJ1-5 and V is TRBV30; 7 bases are shared with TRBD1. CDR1 and CDR2 (germline): GTSNPN, SVGIG (reference sequence). J was trimmed by 3 bases and V by 1 base; bases with no gene match: 15. CDR3 size: 18 residues. The DNA of the CDR3 is TGTGCCTGGAGTGGAGGCGCCGGAACCCAGGGGGACAATCAGCCCCAGCATTTT. This sequence encodes CAWSGGAGTQGDNQPQHF.